The sequence of this T cell receptor beta chain was determined in a study of control samples from healthy donors and cancer patients. This clone showed up just once. TCRdb's copy holds only in-frame clones and misses some; the assay was immunoSEQ multiplex PCR. Here the sample spans 98,000 or so clones, roughly 83% being singletons. The V and J ends lost 6 bases and 0 bases respectively, with 12 bases between them. The germline gives CDR1 WSHSY, CDR2 SAAADI. CDR3 length equals 14 residues. Sequencing was done on a sample of blood. This clonotype was obtained from a young woman in good health. The genes are TRBV10-2 and TRBJ2-7; perhaps TRBD1 as D (6 bases). The CDR3 DNA reads TGCGCCAGCAGCCAAGGACAGAACTCCTACGAGCAGTACTTC. It codes for CASSQGQNSYEQYF.